The rows below give T cell receptor beta chains drawn from one sample of a study of lymphopenia after photon versus proton radiotherapy. TCRdb's copy holds only in-frame clones and misses some; the assay was immunoSEQ multiplex PCR. The table shows 40,000 to 55,000 clones, with roughly 90% occurring only once. The material sequenced was peripheral blood, taken from a patient treated with photon-based radiotherapy. Source of these receptors: a woman aged 35 to 49 with cholangiocarcinoma. Both conserved end residues are part of each CDR3. The D gene is left open where the match is weak. Not all rows give a size; the values are once, few, many and, for expanded clones, a class.

>-|TRBJ1-2|TRBV11-2|-
TGTGCCAGCAGCTTAGATTTCACACGAGACTATGGCTACACCTTC
CASSLDFTRDYGYTF
>TRBD2|TRBJ2-1|TRBV6-1|-
TGTGCCAGCAGTCTAGCGGGAGGGCCTCAGGAGCAGTTCTTC
CASSLAGGPQEQFF
>TRBD1|TRBJ2-1|TRBV2|-
TGTGCCAGCAGTAATACAGGGGATGGTAATGAGCAGTTCTTC
CASSNTGDGNEQFF
>TRBD2|TRBJ2-7|TRBV6-1|-
TGTGCCAGCAGTGAAGCGCTTAGCGGGGCGAACTACGAGCAGTACTTC
CASSEALSGANYEQYF
>-|TRBJ2-7|TRBV14|-
TGTGCCAGCAGCCCTCACGGAGCCTACGAGCAGTACTTC
CASSPHGAYEQYF
>TRBD1|TRBJ1-6|TRBV30|-
TGTGCCTGGGGACCACAGGGGGCGCGGGGATCCTATAATTCACCCCTCCACTTT
CAWGPQGARGSYNSPLHF
>-|TRBJ1-2|TRBV5-8|-
TGTGCCAGCAGCTTAACGGGGACCTATGGCTACACCTTC
CASSLTGTYGYTF
>TRBD1|TRBJ2-2|TRBV19|once
TGTGCCAGTAGTTCAAAGACCGGGACAGGGGTTCCCACCGGGGAGCTGTTTTTT
CASSSKTGTGVPTGELFF
>-|TRBJ1-5|TRBV27|-
TGTGCCAGCAGTTTTGAAGGGGGAGGTCAGCCCCAGCATTTT
CASSFEGGGQPQHF
>-|TRBJ1-2|TRBV10-3|-
TGTGCCATCAGTGGGGGCATGGGCTATGGCTACACCTTC
CAISGGMGYGYTF
>-|TRBJ1-1|TRBV28|-
TGTGCCAGCAGCCTGATGAACACTGAAGCTTTCTTT
CASSLMNTEAFF
>-|TRBJ2-2|TRBV6-6|-
TGTGCCAGCTACGGCGGGGAGCTGTTTTTT
CASYGGELFF
>TRBD2|TRBJ2-1|TRBV28|-
TGTGCCAGCAGTTTGGCATCCGGGACTAGCTATCTCAATGAGCAGTTCTTC
CASSLASGTSYLNEQFF
>-|TRBJ2-1|TRBV6-5|-
TGTGCCAGCAGTTACGAGGGGTCCTTCTACAATGAGCAGTTCTTC
CASSYEGSFYNEQFF
>-|TRBJ1-1|TRBV2|-
TGTGCCAGCAGTGAACGGGGGGACGGTTTCACTGAAGCTTTCTTT
CASSERGDGFTEAFF
>-|TRBJ1-2|TRBV19|-
TGTGCCAGTAGCCTGACAGACCTCTATGGCTACACCTTC
CASSLTDLYGYTF
>-|TRBJ1-2|TRBV27|-
TGTGCCAGCAGTCCTAAGACAGGCCTTCGGTGGGGCTACACCTTC
CASSPKTGLRWGYTF
>-|TRBJ2-2|TRBV4-3|-
TGCGCCAGCAGCCAAGAGCCGGGCGCCTTTGTAGGAGGGGAGCTGTTTTTT
CASSQEPGAFVGGELFF
>-|TRBJ1-1|TRBV29-1|few
TGCAGCGTTGGACTGACGCCAGCTTTCTTT
CSVGLTPAFF
>TRBD2|TRBJ2-3|TRBV19|-
TGTGCCACCGGGGGGGCCGGCACAGATACGCAGTATTTT
CATGGAGTDTQYF
>-|TRBJ1-2|TRBV5-1|-
TGCGCCAGCAGCCCGGGCGGATATGGCTACACCTTC
CASSPGGYGYTF
>-|TRBJ1-5|TRBV28|-
TGTGCCAGCAGTTTGGATCAGCCCCAGCATTTT
CASSLDQPQHF
>-|TRBJ1-2|TRBV9|-
TGTGCCAGCAGCGTAGAGGGGGATTTCTATGGCTACACCTTC
CASSVEGDFYGYTF
>-|TRBJ1-5|TRBV28|once
TGTGCCAGCAGTTCCCGGATGAGATCTAATCAGCCCCAGCATTTT
CASSSRMRSNQPQHF
>-|TRBJ1-2|TRBV28|few
TGTGCCAGCACCTCCCCGGGAGGGAACTATGGCTACACCTTC
CASTSPGGNYGYTF
>-|TRBJ2-7|TRBV21-1|-
TGTGCCAGCAGCCTGGGGCAGAGAACCTACGAGCAGTACTTC
CASSLGQRTYEQYF
>-|TRBJ1-2|TRBV28|-
TGTGCCAGCAGTTTTGGGCGGTCCTGGGGCTACACCTTC
CASSFGRSWGYTF
>TRBD1|TRBJ2-2|TRBV6-1|-
TGTGCCACCCGACAGGGGCTGGGCACCGGGGAGCTGTTTTTT
CATRQGLGTGELFF
>-|TRBJ2-1|TRBV6-1|-
TGTGCCAGCAGAACAGGGTCAGTTGATGAGCAGTTCTTC
CASRTGSVDEQFF
>TRBD2|TRBJ2-7|TRBV28|-
TGTGTCTCGACTAGCGGGCGCGGCTTCTCCTACGAGCAGTACTTC
CVSTSGRGFSYEQYF
>-|TRBJ2-3|TRBV6-9|-
TGTGCCAGCAGTTGGGACCGCACAGATACGCAGTATTTT
CASSWDRTDTQYF
>-|TRBJ2-7|TRBV9|-
TGTGCCAGCAGCCCCACGGACCGAAGTGACTACGAGCAGTACTTC
CASSPTDRSDYEQYF
>-|TRBJ2-3|TRBV5-1|-
TGCGCCAGCAGCTTGAGGTCCGGGGATACGCAGTATTTT
CASSLRSGDTQYF
>TRBD1|TRBJ1-2|TRBV2|-
TGTGCCAGCAGAGGGTTCCAGGGGGGCGGCTATGGCTACACCTTC
CASRGFQGGGYGYTF
>TRBD2|TRBJ2-7|TRBV5-6|-
TGTGCCAGCAGCTTGCGCCCCTCACGGGGGGGGTCCTACGAGCAGTACTTC
CASSLRPSRGGSYEQYF
>-|TRBJ1-1|TRBV30|once
TGTGCCCGGGTGGCGGCACCTTTATCTACTAACACTGAAGCTTTCTTT
CARVAAPLSTNTEAFF
>-|TRBJ1-5|TRBV6-5|-
TGTGCCAGCAGTTCACGGACCAATCAGCCCCAGCATTTT
CASSSRTNQPQHF
>-|TRBJ1-6|TRBV2|once
TGTGCCAGCAGAAGGAGCGGTTTGGGGGCCCTCCACTTT
CASRRSGLGALHF
>-|TRBJ1-2|TRBV7-2|-
TGTGCCAGCAGCCCCGACGGGGCCCGTGGCTATGGCTACACCTTC
CASSPDGARGYGYTF
>TRBD1|TRBJ2-7|TRBV5-1|-
TGCGCCAGCAGCTCCGGGACAGGGGGCGGCTACGAGCAGTACTTC
CASSSGTGGGYEQYF
>-|TRBJ1-5|TRBV18|-
TGTGCCAGCTCCGGGGGGTGGAATCAGCCCCAGCATTTT
CASSGGWNQPQHF
>TRBD1|TRBJ1-4|TRBV5-1|-
TGCGCCAGCAGCCGGACAGGGACCGATGAAAAACTGTTTTTT
CASSRTGTDEKLFF